This entry lists 20 T cell receptor beta chains sequenced from one sample in a study of TIL therapy for anti-PD-1-resistant metastatic lung cancer. As to time point: pre-treatment sample, taken before nivolumab and TIL therapy. This was the immunoSEQ v3 assay. The table came from immunoSEQ multiplex PCR; TCRdb's copy has only in-frame clones and leaves some out. The sample carries fewer than 20,000 clones, under 90% recorded once. The specimen comprised blood, sampled at baseline. The source of these receptors is a person aged 25-85 years with non-small cell lung cancer.

The chain has TRBV19 and TRBJ2-1, with 7 bases fitting TRBD2. Trimming at V came to 3 bases and at J to 0 bases, leaving 8 bases not matched to a gene. Germline values: CDR1 LNHDA, CDR2 SQIVND (reference sequence). The CDR3 extends over 17 amino acids. The CDR3 reads CASSISGGRGSYNEQFF. The CDR3 DNA follows: TGTGCCAGTAGTATTTCGGGGGGAAGGGGCTCCTACAATGAGCAGTTCTTC.

This clone was seen a single time. The chain recombines TRBV2 with TRBJ2-5; 9 bases map to TRBD2. J lost 2 bases, V lost 8 bases, and 3 bases had no gene match. Germline CDR1 SNHLY, CDR2 FYNNEI. The CDR3 loop spans 13 amino acids. The CDR3 DNA reads TGTGCCAGCCAGACTAGCGGACAAGAGACCCAGTACTTC. Protein sequence: CASQTSGQETQYF.

The J gene is TRBJ2-1, the V gene TRBV5-5; perhaps TRBD2 as D (6 bases). Germline CDR1 is SGHKS and CDR2 is YYEKEE (reference sequence). The CDR3 runs to 15 residues. The V end lost 2 bases, the J end lost 0 bases, and 9 bases lay between the germline ends. For the CDR3, the DNA is TGTGCCAGCAGCTTTGTCGGGGGCTCCTACAATGAGCAGTTCTTC. It codes for CASSFVGGSYNEQFF.

Comment on this clone: A read error may account for a junction end that differs from germline. The CDR3 DNA sequence: TGTGCAAGTACCCACGTTTCGACAGGGGCCCCGGAGGGGCCCCAGCATTTT. Its translation: CASTHVSTGAPEGPQHF. V and J are TRBV19 and TRBJ1-5, with 8 nucleotides matching TRBD1. The CDR3 spans 17 residues. Per germline, CDR1 LNHDA and CDR2 SQIVND (reference sequence). The whole variable domain, filled in from reference TRBV19 and TRBJ1-5, reads DGGITQSPKYLFRKEGQNVTLSCEQNLNHDAMYWYRQDPGQGLRLIYYSQIVNDFQKGDIAEGYSVSREKKESFPLTVTSAQKNPTAFYLCASTHVSTGAPEGPQHFGDGTRLSIL.

The sample holds one count of this clone. The chain is built from TRBV14 and TRBJ1-1, with D perhaps matching TRBD1 (5 bases). CDR1 and CDR2 (germline): SGHDN, FVKESK. This CDR3 has 14 residues. The V end lost 5 bases, the J end lost 0 bases, and 10 bases lay between the germline ends. The CDR3 DNA follows: TGTGCCAGCAGCTATAGACAGATGAACACTGAAGCTTTCTTT. It encodes CASSYRQMNTEAFF.

V gene TRBV7-9 combines with J gene TRBJ2-3; TRBD1 or TRBD2 may be the D gene (5 bases each). The germline V gene encodes CDR1 SEHNR and CDR2 FQNEAQ (reference sequence). V lost 3 bases and J lost 4, with 14 bases in between. The length of the CDR3 is 15 residues. The CDR3 DNA reads TGTGCCAGCAGCTTGACTGGGGGTTGGGCAGATACGCAGTATTTT. It codes for CASSLTGGWADTQYF.

The chain joins TRBV5-4 to TRBJ1-1; the D gene is possibly TRBD1 (6 bases). V was shortened by 1 base and J by 0 bases, with 7 bases between the two germline ends. Germline values: CDR1 SGHNT, CDR2 YYREEE (reference sequence). The CDR3 length is 14 residues. The CDR3 region has the DNA TGTGCCAGCAGCTTGAGGGGGTTGAACACTGAAGCTTTCTTT. This codes for CASSLRGLNTEAFF.

DNA of the CDR3: TGTGCCAGTAGCCGCCGACAGTTGAACACTGAAGCTTTCTTT. Amino acid sequence: CASSRRQLNTEAFF. The chain recombines TRBV19 with TRBJ1-1; possibly TRBD1 for D (5 bases). Germline V gene data show CDR1 as LNHDA and CDR2 as SQIVND (reference sequence). This CDR3 region has 14 residues. V lost 6 bases and J lost 0, with 11 bases in between.

The CDR3 nucleotides read TGTGCCAGCAGCTTACAGGGGATGGTCGAGGATACGCAGTATTTT. Protein sequence: CASSLQGMVEDTQYF. The chain employs TRBV7-2 and TRBJ2-3; a weak D match, TRBD1 (6 bases). This CDR3 spans 15 amino acids. Trimming removed 2 bases at V and 6 bases at J, with 15 bases between. CDR1 is SGHTA and CDR2 is FQGNSA in the germline V gene.

V usage is TRBV7-9 and J usage is TRBJ1-2, with D unresolved. Looked up from germline, CDR1 is SEHNR and CDR2 is FQNEAQ (reference sequence). CDR3 length: 12 amino acids. Between the trimmed V and J ends, which lost 5 bases and 7 bases, there was a span of 11 bases. In DNA, the CDR3 is TGTGCCAGCAGCCAGACGGATTCTGGCTACACCTTC. Translation gives CASSQTDSGYTF.

This chain joins TRBV27 and TRBJ1-1, with D unclear. The CDR3 is made up of 15 amino acids. V lost 5 bases and J 0 bases, leaving 13 bases between the germline ends. Germline assignment: CDR1 MNHEY and CDR2 SMNVEV (reference sequence). The CDR3 region is CASSAITAMNTEAFF. The CDR3 DNA is TGTGCCAGCAGTGCCATAACAGCGATGAACACTGAAGCTTTCTTT.

This clone has just a few counts. The chain joins TRBV7-2 to TRBJ1-2; maybe TRBD1 (5 bases). CDR1 and CDR2 from the germline V gene are SGHTA and FQGNSA. V lost 1 base and J lost 4, with 16 bases in between. The CDR3 extends over 16 amino acids. The CDR3 nucleotides are TGTGCCAGCAGCTTAGGCTTTTCCGGGACGGGCTATGGCTACACCTTC. Translated: CASSLGFSGTGYGYTF.

The CDR3 region has the DNA TGTGCCAGTAGTACCGGACAGGGAGGGGTCCTGAACACTGAAGCTTTCTTT. This encodes CASSTGQGGVLNTEAFF. This chain uses TRBV19 with TRBJ1-1; 8 bases fit TRBD1. CDR1 and CDR2 from the germline V gene are LNHDA and SQIVND (reference sequence). The V gene end was trimmed by 4 bases and the J gene end by 0 bases; junction bases not matched to a gene: 10. The CDR3 covers 17 residues.

This clone was observed a few times. The V and J genes are TRBV7-8 and TRBJ1-2; 7 bases line up with TRBD1. The CDR3 has 16 amino acids. V lost 5 bases to trimming and J lost 4 bases; unmatched junction nucleotides: 13. Germline CDR1 is SGHVS and CDR2 is FQNEAQ. For the CDR3, the DNA is TGTGCCAGCAGCCTCGGGGTCGCGAGACAGGGCTATGGCTACACCTTC. Translated: CASSLGVARQGYGYTF.

The chain joins TRBV18 to TRBJ2-5, with 7 bases fitting TRBD1. The CDR3 is made up of 15 amino acids. Germline V lookup: CDR1 KGHSH, CDR2 LQKENI. J lost 2 bases, V lost 3 bases, and 6 bases had no gene match. CDR3: CASSPGTVQQETQYF. CDR3 in DNA: TGTGCCAGCTCACCGGGGACAGTCCAACAAGAGACCCAGTACTTC.

The chain joins TRBV5-1 to TRBJ1-3; D is unresolved. The CDR3 spans 13 residues. The germline gives CDR1 SGHRS, CDR2 YFSETQ. Trimming took 0 bases from V and 2 from J, leaving 3 bases between them. The CDR3 here is CASSLGAGNTIYF. The CDR3 DNA is TGCGCCAGCAGCTTGGGGGCTGGAAACACCATATATTTT.

The chain couples TRBV28 to TRBJ1-5, with D possibly matching TRBD1 (6 bases). This CDR3 region has 18 residues. Germline values: CDR1 MDHEN, CDR2 SYDVKM. Deletions cut 6 bases from V and 0 bases from J, with 21 bases between. CDR3 in DNA: TGTGCCAGCAGAAAGGTGGGGGGCTCGGGCTATAGCAATCAGCCCCAGCATTTT. Translating gives CASRKVGGSGYSNQPQHF.

For the CDR3, the DNA is TGTGCCAGCAGTCGTCAAGAGACCCAGTACTTC. Amino acid sequence: CASSRQETQYF. This chain links TRBV28 with TRBJ2-5; D is ambiguous. There are 11 residues in the CDR3. Germline V CDR1 and CDR2: MDHEN, SYDVKM. Between the trimmed V and J ends, which lost 5 bases and 2 bases, there was a span of 3 bases.

V and J are TRBV6-1 and TRBJ1-1; 10 nucleotides line up with TRBD1. Germline V CDR1 and CDR2: MNHNS, SASEGT. This CDR3 contains 13 residues. The junction had 4 bases not matched to a gene; V was cut back by 8 bases and J by 4 bases. This CDR3 is CASGWDRGTEAFF. The CDR3 DNA sequence: TGTGCCAGCGGATGGGACAGGGGCACTGAAGCTTTCTTT.

V usage is TRBV10-3 and J usage is TRBJ1-5, with D tentatively TRBD1 (5 bases). With 10 bases removed from V and 0 bases from J, the gap between germline ends came to 16 bases. There are 15 residues in the CDR3. Germline values: CDR1 ENHRY, CDR2 SYGVKD. The CDR3 here is CATLQGRDSNQPQHF. As DNA, the CDR3 is TGTGCCACCCTGCAGGGAAGGGATAGCAATCAGCCCCAGCATTTT.